The 25 T cell receptor beta chains below come from one sample, sequenced in a study of T cells after posttransplantation cyclophosphamide. TCRdb's table, derived via immunoSEQ multiplex PCR, lists solely in-frame clones and lacks some. Altogether about 25,000 clones were found in the sample, and no singletons occur. Source material: PBMCs. The receptor source for this set is a woman between 45 and 60 years old in good health, CMV-negative, and a related stem cell transplant donor.

Many counts were recorded for this clone. This sequence joins TRBV13 and TRBJ2-5, with 10 bases identical to TRBD2. Germline lookup yields CDR1 PRHDT and CDR2 FYEKMQ (reference sequence). The CDR3 extends over 15 amino acids. V was pared by 5 bases and J by 5 bases, with 8 bases of the junction left unmatched. This chain's CDR3 is CASSPPTSGTETQYF. In DNA form, the CDR3 reads TGTGCCAGCAGCCCGCCCACTAGCGGGACGGAGACCCAGTACTTC.

This clone came up a few times. The genes are TRBV30 and TRBJ2-5; 7 bases map to TRBD2. The CDR3 has 15 amino acids. Germline values: CDR1 GTSNPN, CDR2 SVGIG (reference sequence). V lost 4 bases to trimming and J lost 5 bases; unmatched junction nucleotides: 13. DNA of the CDR3: TGTGCCTGGAATCGTGGCGGGAGTGGTATCGAGACCCAGTACTTC. Its translation is CAWNRGGSGIETQYF.

This clone was counted only a few times. The V and J genes are TRBV2 and TRBJ1-6; no firm D call. CDR1 SNHLY and CDR2 FYNNEI come from the germline V gene. Between the trimmed V and J ends, which lost 1 base and 6 bases, there was a span of 10 bases. The CDR3 has 15 amino acids. The CDR3 coding sequence is TGTGCCAGCAGTGAAGATATACAGTTTAATTCACCCCTCCACTTT. Encoded protein: CASSEDIQFNSPLHF.

At least ten counts were recorded for this clone. The chain recombines TRBV19 with TRBJ2-1, with 7 bases fitting TRBD1. Germline V gene lookup returns CDR1 LNHDA and CDR2 SQIVND (reference sequence). V shed 10 bases and J 3 bases; nucleotides not matched to a gene: 12. This CDR3 comprises 15 residues. CDR3 in DNA: TGTGCCAACCCATCTACAGACAGGGTCTACAATGAGCAGTTCTTC. Translation: CANPSTDRVYNEQFF.

A few counts support this clone. An end of the junction differs from the germline gene, which may be a read error. The chain has TRBV7-9 and TRBJ2-7; D remains unclear. CDR1 SEHNR and CDR2 FQNEAQ come from the germline V gene (reference sequence). CDR3 length: 13 residues. CDR3 DNA sequence: TGTGCCAGCAGCTTTCCGAGCTCCTACGGGCAGTACTTC. Translated: CASSFPSSYGQYF.

This clone was counted between two and nine times. The chain's CDR3 is CASSLGGGTSVEQYF. In nucleotides, the CDR3 is TGTGCCAGCAGCTTAGGGGGGGGGACCTCTGTCGAGCAGTACTTC. The V call is TRBV7-9, the J call TRBJ2-5; 7 positions match TRBD2. The tail of the sequence fits TRBJ2-7 better, so the J call may be wrong. CDR3 size: 15 residues. Germline V gene data show CDR1 as SEHNR and CDR2 as FQNEAQ (reference sequence).

In this sample, this clone turned up many times. This chain links TRBV10-1 with TRBJ2-1, with D possibly TRBD2 on 7 matching bases. The V gene's germline CDR1 is WNHNN and CDR2 SYGVQD (reference sequence). CDR3 length: 16 residues. V lost 0 bases and J lost 0, with 9 bases in between. Here the CDR3 DNA reads TGCGCCAGCAGTGAGTCACGGGGGGCCTCCTACAATGAGCAGTTCTTC. This codes for CASSESRGASYNEQFF.

This clone was seen many times. The V call is TRBV2, the J call TRBJ2-2; the match to TRBD2 covers 12 bases. The V and J ends lost 8 bases and 4 bases, in that order; junction bases with no gene match: 5. Germline CDR1 and CDR2: SNHLY and FYNNEI. This CDR3 contains 15 residues. The CDR3: CASGPSGRATGELFF. The CDR3 DNA reads TGTGCCAGCGGCCCTAGCGGGAGGGCCACCGGGGAGCTGTTTTTT.

This clone showed up many times. This rearrangement joins TRBV7-8 to TRBJ1-6; TRBD1 agrees at 7 bases. The CDR3 is made up of 17 amino acids. The ends lost 4 bases at V and 0 bases at J; junction bases unmatched: 6. Germline CDR1 and CDR2: SGHVS and FQNEAQ. In nucleotides, the CDR3 is TGTGCCAGCAGCTCCGACAGGGCCAGCTCCTATAATTCACCCCTCCACTTT. Protein product: CASSSDRASSYNSPLHF.

This clone was recorded at least ten times. The rearrangement links TRBV2 to TRBJ1-5; weak D call: TRBD1 (5 bases). The CDR3 loop spans 14 amino acids. V shed 4 bases and J shed 6 bases, with 13 bases lying between them. In germline, CDR1 is SNHLY, CDR2 FYNNEI. The CDR3 nucleotides read TGTGCCAGCAGTGTATATGGGGCTGGTCAGCCCCAGCATTTT. It specifies CASSVYGAGQPQHF. Full variable domain (remainder filled in from reference TRBV2 and TRBJ1-5): EPEVTQTPSHQVTQMGQEVILRCVPISNHLYFYWYRQILGQKVEFLVSFYNNEISEKSEIFDDQFSVERPDGSNFTLKIRSTKLEDSAMYFCASSVYGAGQPQHFGDGTRLSIL.

This clone has ten or more counts. The genes are TRBV4-1 and TRBJ2-7; D is possibly TRBD2 (5 bases). This CDR3 contains 15 residues. The germline CDR1 and CDR2 sequences are MGHRA and YSYEKL. Trimming removed 0 bases from V and 2 bases from J, with 11 bases in between. The CDR3 here is CASSQDPPGTYEQYF. CDR3 coding DNA: TGCGCCAGCAGCCAAGATCCTCCGGGGACCTACGAGCAGTACTTC.

This clone was counted ten times or more. The chain carries TRBV4-1 and TRBJ1-1; 11 bases are shared with TRBD1. Per germline, CDR1 MGHRA and CDR2 YSYEKL. This CDR3 is built from 16 residues. The ends lost 4 bases at V and 0 bases at J; junction bases unmatched: 4. CDR3 in amino acids: CASSLGQGAMNTEAFF. In DNA form, the CDR3 reads TGCGCCAGCAGCCTCGGACAGGGGGCAATGAACACTGAAGCTTTCTTT.

This clone was found many times. The genes are TRBV28 and TRBJ2-7, with D perhaps TRBD2 (8 bases). Germline V lookup: CDR1 MDHEN, CDR2 SYDVKM. CDR3 length: 15 residues. With 6 bases removed from V and 0 bases from J, the gap between germline ends came to 15 bases. CDR3 protein: CASSLSGTASYEQYF. CDR3 DNA sequence: TGTGCCAGCAGCCTTAGCGGGACAGCCTCCTACGAGCAGTACTTC.

This clone was recorded many times. V usage is TRBV5-1 and J usage is TRBJ1-2; 7 nucleotides match TRBD1. Germline loops: CDR1 SGHRS, CDR2 YFSETQ. The trim removed 0 bases at V and 7 bases at J, leaving 3 bases unmatched. The CDR3 loop spans 13 amino acids. This CDR3 reads CASSLEGGTGYTF. The CDR3 region has the DNA TGCGCCAGCAGCTTGGAAGGGGGCACTGGCTACACCTTC.

This clone was counted ten times or more. The chain is built from TRBV27 and TRBJ2-2; maybe TRBD1 (6 bases). The V and J ends lost 7 bases and 4 bases respectively, with 16 bases between them. The CDR3 contains 15 residues. Germline V gene lookup returns CDR1 MNHEY and CDR2 SMNVEV (reference sequence). In DNA, the CDR3 is TGTGCCAGCATAGGTCTGGGGGCAGGCACCGGGGAGCTGTTTTTT. This codes for CASIGLGAGTGELFF.

The sample holds a few counts of this clone. The V and J genes are TRBV7-2 and TRBJ1-6; possible D gene TRBD1, 5 bases. Germline lookup yields CDR1 SGHTA and CDR2 FQGNSA. The CDR3 runs 17 residues. V dropped 1 base and J dropped 6 bases, with 16 bases sitting between them. CDR3: CASSLDPQGGFNSPLHF. The CDR3 region has the DNA TGTGCCAGCAGCTTAGATCCCCAGGGTGGGTTTAATTCACCCCTCCACTTT.

This clone occurred many times. V gene TRBV7-2 combines with J gene TRBJ1-4; maybe TRBD1 (5 bases). Trimming took off 2 bases at V and 7 bases at J, with 11 bases between the two ends. CDR1 is SGHTA, CDR2 FQGNSA, per germline. The CDR3 runs 14 residues. For the CDR3, the DNA is TGTGCCAGCAGCTTAAATCAGGGCGGTGAAAAACTGTTTTTT. This sequence encodes CASSLNQGGEKLFF. The full variable domain, its missing parts supplied by reference TRBV7-2 and TRBJ1-4, is GAGVSQSPSNKVTEKGKDVELRCDPISGHTALYWYRQSLGQGLEFLIYFQGNSAPDKSGLPSDRFSAERTGGSVSTLTIQRTQQEDSAVYLCASSLNQGGEKLFFGSGTQLSVL.

This clone was observed many times. The V call is TRBV5-4, the J call TRBJ2-5; D is possibly TRBD1 (6 bases). CDR1 is SGHNT and CDR2 is YYREEE in the germline V gene (reference sequence). The V end was cut by 1 base, the J end by 5 bases, with 12 bases between. CDR3 length: 14 residues. The CDR3 sequence: CASSLKQGSETQYF. The DNA for the CDR3 is TGTGCCAGCAGCTTGAAACAGGGCTCGGAGACCCAGTACTTC.

This clone occurred many times. The rearrangement joins TRBV19 to TRBJ2-1; 9 nucleotides agree with TRBD2. J lost 7 bases, V lost 8 bases, and 12 bases had no gene match. Germline assignment: CDR1 LNHDA and CDR2 SQIVND (reference sequence). The CDR3 is 15 residues long. The CDR3 loop is CASSRPGLASNEQFF. The CDR3 coding sequence is TGTGCCAGTTCTCGTCCGGGACTAGCTTCGAATGAGCAGTTCTTC.

This clone was found many times. The chain employs TRBV18 and TRBJ2-1; tentative D call: TRBD1 (5 bases). The CDR3 covers 14 residues. CDR1 and CDR2 from the germline V gene are KGHSH and LQKENI. The V gene lost 3 bases and the J gene lost 7 bases, with 13 bases spanning the gap. In DNA, the CDR3 is TGTGCCAGCTCACCTTGGACATCTAATAATGAGCAGTTCTTC. This sequence encodes CASSPWTSNNEQFF. Full variable domain (rest looked up from reference TRBV18 and TRBJ2-1): NAGVMQNPRHLVRRRGQEARLRCSPMKGHSHVYWYRQLPEEGLKFMVYLQKENIIDESGMPKERFSAEFPKEGPSILRIQQVVRGDSAAYFCASSPWTSNNEQFFGPGTRLTVL.

This clone has at least ten counts. The chain combines TRBV5-8 with TRBJ1-5, with 7 nucleotides matching TRBD1. J lost 6 bases, V lost 7 bases, and 16 bases had no gene match. The CDR3 is 16 amino acids. Germline lookup yields CDR1 SGHTS and CDR2 YDEGEE. The CDR3 loop reads CASSLPSRQGSQPQHF. CDR3 nucleotides: TGTGCCAGCTCCCTCCCTTCCCGACAGGGATCTCAGCCCCAGCATTTT.

In its sample, this clone was seen many times. The genes are TRBV11-2 and TRBJ1-1; a weak D match, TRBD1 (5 bases). Germline V lookup: CDR1 SGHAT, CDR2 FQNNGV. V was pared by 5 bases and J by 1 base, with 20 bases between. The CDR3 runs 17 residues. CDR3 residues: CASSPAFISQENTEAFF. In DNA, the CDR3 is TGTGCCAGCAGCCCCGCGTTCATCTCACAGGAGAACACTGAAGCTTTCTTT.

At least ten counts were recorded for this clone. Written as DNA, the CDR3 is TGTGCCAGCAGTGGGACAGGGATTTTCCCAGATACGCAGTATTTT. Its translation is CASSGTGIFPDTQYF. The chain is built from TRBV25-1 and TRBJ2-3, with TRBD1 matching 8 bases. Trimming took 4 bases from V and 4 from J; bases not matched to a gene: 7. Germline values: CDR1 MGHDK, CDR2 SYGVNS. The CDR3 is 15 amino acids.

This clone has at least ten counts. The chain joins TRBV7-2 to TRBJ1-3; D perhaps matches TRBD1 (5 bases). The CDR3 consists of 15 residues. Looked up from germline, CDR1 is SGHTA and CDR2 is FQGNSA. The ends were cut back, 6 bases at V and 3 bases at J, with 15 bases in the middle. CDR3 residues: CASSSMPGYGNTIYF. CDR3 bases: TGTGCCAGCAGTTCTATGCCAGGGTATGGAAACACCATATATTTT.

This clone was seen many times. The rearrangement uses TRBV27 and TRBJ2-2; 9 nucleotides match TRBD1. V was clipped by 6 bases and J by 4 bases; unmatched bases: 6. The length of the CDR3 is 15 residues. Germline assignment: CDR1 MNHEY and CDR2 SMNVEV (reference sequence). The CDR3 sequence: CASREQGAGTGELFF. CDR3 DNA sequence: TGTGCCAGCAGGGAACAGGGGGCGGGCACCGGGGAGCTGTTTTTT.